Detailed here is one TCR beta chain. Its matching antigen is unknown. This table comes from immunoSEQ multiplex PCR, and its TCRdb copy is limited to in-frame clones, with some not included. The sample lists over 1.5 million clones; 95% to 99% were seen once. The sample comes from a study of shared clonotypes between healthy human individuals. Whole-study context: Per-donor plates numbered three CD4 naive, three CD4 memory, two CD8 naive and one CD8 memory. Study outcomes and limitations: The represented genetic and exposure-history diversity was limited by the small number of donors. Researchers found naive subsets generally carried larger estimated richness than memory subsets.

Trimming took 5 bases from V and 2 from J, leaving 11 bases between them. The CDR3 is 14 residues long. Germline CDR1 and CDR2: SEHNR and FQNEAQ (reference sequence). This chain connects TRBV7-9 to TRBJ2-3, with D unresolved. The TCR sequence derives from a man aged 30 to 45 in good health. The sequencing input was naive CD4+ T cells sorted from blood. The subset denotes: CD45RA+ positively selected. The CDR3 region is CASSRQLLTDTQYF. In DNA form, the CDR3 reads TGTGCCAGCAGCAGACAACTCCTCACAGATACGCAGTATTTT.